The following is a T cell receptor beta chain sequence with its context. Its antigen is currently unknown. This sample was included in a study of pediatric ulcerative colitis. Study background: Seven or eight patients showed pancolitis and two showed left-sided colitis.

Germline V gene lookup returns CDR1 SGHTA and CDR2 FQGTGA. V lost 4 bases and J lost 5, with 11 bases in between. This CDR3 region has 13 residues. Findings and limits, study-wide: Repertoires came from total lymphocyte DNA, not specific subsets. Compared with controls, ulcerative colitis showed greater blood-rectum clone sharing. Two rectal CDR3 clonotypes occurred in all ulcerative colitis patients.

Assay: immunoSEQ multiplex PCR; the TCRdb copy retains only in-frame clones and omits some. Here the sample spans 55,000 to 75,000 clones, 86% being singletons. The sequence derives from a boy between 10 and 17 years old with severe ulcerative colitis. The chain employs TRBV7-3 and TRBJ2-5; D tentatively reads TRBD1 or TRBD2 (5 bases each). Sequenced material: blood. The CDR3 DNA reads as TGTGCCAGCAGCTCCGGTTGGGGGGAGACCCAGTACTTC. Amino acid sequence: CASSSGWGETQYF.